Sequencing of this T cell receptor (beta chain) was carried out in a study of cytomegalovirus exposure and HLA in healthy donors. Everyone who donated was a healthy bone marrow donor. The PCR employed 60 Vbeta primers together with 13 Jbeta primers. Generated by immunoSEQ multiplex PCR, the TCRdb table keeps only in-frame clones and is missing some. The table has 90,000 to 100,000 clones, over 60% seen once. General study points: Association of fewer than 20,000 TCR beta sequences with HLA alleles was found at 0.05 false discovery rate in a later analysis. About 87% or about 30% of the time was how often most TCR beta V segments were productive, according to an earlier analysis. No immune exposure information besides CMV serostatus was available.

A note on this clone: Its matching antigen is unknown.

The TCR originated in a man in his sixties in good health and CMV-seropositive. Sequenced: PBMCs.

CDR3 region: CASGSLSGTQYF. The CDR3 DNA is TGTGCTAGTGGTTCACTAAGTGGGACCCAGTACTTC. The V gene is TRBV12-5, the J gene TRBJ2-5; D remains unclear. The V and J ends lost 4 bases and 7 bases respectively, with 10 bases between them. The CDR3 has 12 amino acids. Germline loops: CDR1 LGHNT, CDR2 FRNRAP.